One sample yielded the 25 T cell receptor beta chains listed below, sequenced in a study of T cell changes during pregnancy in multiple sclerosis. Assay used: immunoSEQ multiplex PCR; TCRdb lists only in-frame clones, some missing. The sample yields about 110,000 clones, 85% to 95% seen once. The sample here was peripheral blood, taken in the third trimester of pregnancy. The receptors stem from a female donor in good health, enrolled as a control in a pregnancy study.

This clone was recorded a few times. The chain recombines TRBV18 with TRBJ1-1; TRBD1 aligns across 7 bases. The J segment lost 1 base and the V segment lost 6 bases, leaving 11 bases of the junction unmatched. The CDR3 spans 16 residues. The germline CDR1 and CDR2 sequences are KGHSH and LQKENI. For the CDR3, the DNA is TGTGCCAGCTCCAGTGGCCAGGGGGGAAGGAACACTGAAGCTTTCTTT. Amino acid sequence: CASSSGQGGRNTEAFF. Looking up the rest from reference TRBV18 and TRBJ1-1 gives the full variable domain: NAGVMQNPRHLVRRRGQEARLRCSPMKGHSHVYWYRQLPEEGLKFMVYLQKENIIDESGMPKERFSAEFPKEGPSILRIQQVVRGDSAAYFCASSSGQGGRNTEAFFGQGTRLTVV.

V gene TRBV18 combines with J gene TRBJ1-5, with a weak D call TRBD1 (6 bases). This CDR3 has 15 residues. Germline V lookup: CDR1 KGHSH, CDR2 LQKENI. Trimming took off 3 bases at V and 7 bases at J, with 16 bases between the two ends. The CDR3 bases are TGTGCCAGCTCACCTACACAGGGAACGGGACAGCCCCAGCATTTT. Protein: CASSPTQGTGQPQHF.

V is TRBV19 and J is TRBJ1-2, with TRBD1 matching over 9 bases. V shed 10 bases and J 4 bases; nucleotides not matched to a gene: 13. This CDR3 is 15 amino acids long. Germline V CDR1 and CDR2: LNHDA, SQIVND (reference sequence). This chain's CDR3 is CATATGGAWRYGYTF. The CDR3 bases are TGTGCCACCGCTACAGGGGGCGCTTGGCGCTATGGCTACACCTTC.

V usage is TRBV11-2 and J usage is TRBJ2-2; D not resolved. Germline V gene data show CDR1 as SGHAT and CDR2 as FQNNGV. V was cut by 0 bases and J by 9 bases, with 2 bases left in between. The CDR3 is made up of 11 amino acids. The CDR3 region is CASSLDRELFF. The CDR3 DNA follows: TGTGCCAGCAGCTTAGATAGGGAGCTGTTTTTT.

This clone was found once. The chain recombines TRBV11-3 with TRBJ2-7; possibly TRBD1 for D (5 bases). CDR1 and CDR2 from the germline V gene are SGHNT and YENEEA. Trimming took off 5 bases at V and 6 bases at J, with 20 bases between the two ends. CDR3 length equals 15 residues. In nucleotides, the CDR3 is TGTGCCAGCAGCCGCAGGGCTCGCCCCCCACTCGAGCAGTACTTC. Translated: CASSRRARPPLEQYF.

This chain joins TRBV4-1 and TRBJ1-3; D remains ambiguous. CDR3 length: 15 residues. Trimming shortened V by 1 base and J by 2 bases, and 9 bases separated the two germline ends. Germline V gene data show CDR1 as MGHRA and CDR2 as YSYEKL. CDR3 DNA sequence: TGCGCCAGCAGCCAAGTAAGGGAGGCTGGAAACACCATATATTTT. Protein: CASSQVREAGNTIYF.

The V call is TRBV19, the J call TRBJ1-5; 10 bases are shared with TRBD1. After removal of 6 bases from V and 5 bases from J, the junction contained 7 bases not matched to a gene. Germline V gene sequence: CDR1 LNHDA, CDR2 SQIVND (reference sequence). The CDR3 is made up of 15 amino acids. The CDR3 DNA reads TGTGCCAGTAGCGCCGGGACAGGGGAAGATCAGCCCCAGCATTTT. Amino acid sequence: CASSAGTGEDQPQHF.

V is TRBV7-9 and J is TRBJ2-1; 8 nucleotides match TRBD2. V lost 4 bases, J lost 3 bases, and 5 bases stayed unmatched. Germline CDR1 is SEHNR and CDR2 is FQNEAQ (reference sequence). The CDR3 is 15 residues long. The CDR3 nucleotides are TGTGCCAGCAGCTGGGACGCGGGGGGCTACAATGAGCAGTTCTTC. Its translation: CASSWDAGGYNEQFF.

The V and J genes are TRBV4-2 and TRBJ1-3, with D perhaps matching TRBD1 (5 bases). V was pared by 0 bases and J by 4 bases, with 7 bases between. The CDR3 contains 14 residues. The germline V gene encodes CDR1 LGHNA and CDR2 YNFKEQ. The CDR3 DNA is TGTGCCAGCAGCCAAGAGGGACTAGGAAACACCATATATTTT. Translated, it gives CASSQEGLGNTIYF.

The rearrangement uses TRBV30 and TRBJ2-4; D is ambiguous. CDR1 GTSNPN and CDR2 SVGIG come from the germline V gene (reference sequence). The CDR3 length is 14 residues. V dropped 2 bases and J dropped 0 bases, with 8 bases sitting between them. This CDR3 reads CAWSWAIAKNIQYF. CDR3 DNA: TGTGCCTGGAGTTGGGCGATAGCCAAAAACATTCAGTACTTC. The complete variable domain, with remaining parts taken from reference TRBV30 and TRBJ2-4, reads SQTIHQWPATLVQPVGSPLSLECTVEGTSNPNLYWYRQAAGRGLQLLFYSVGIGQISSEVPQNLSASRPQDRQFILSSKKLLLSDSGFYLCAWSWAIAKNIQYFGAGTRLSVL.

The rearrangement uses TRBV20-1 and TRBJ2-7; a possible D gene is TRBD1 (5 bases). This CDR3 is built from 10 residues. Germline V lookup: CDR1 DFQATT, CDR2 SNEGSKA (reference sequence). Deletions cut 4 bases from V and 7 bases from J, with 8 bases between. The CDR3 DNA sequence: TGCAGTGCTACCCGACAGGAGCAGTACTTC. This sequence encodes CSATRQEQYF.

The J gene is TRBJ2-7, the V gene TRBV4-2; TRBD2 agrees at 7 bases. J was trimmed by 9 bases and V by 0 bases; bases with no gene match: 11. The CDR3 has 15 residues. Germline V gene data show CDR1 as LGHNA and CDR2 as YNFKEQ. The CDR3 DNA is TGTGCCAGCAGCCAAGACCTCGGGGAGGGGTTGGTGCAGTACTTC. The encoded protein is CASSQDLGEGLVQYF.

The chain links TRBV25-1 to TRBJ2-1; 8 nucleotides agree with TRBD1. The CDR3 runs 10 residues. In germline, CDR1 is MGHDK, CDR2 SYGVNS. The V segment lost 11 bases and the J segment 12 bases; nucleotides outside the gene matches: 6. The CDR3 is CAPLGTGQFF. DNA for the CDR3: TGTGCCCCCCTCGGGACAGGGCAGTTCTTC.

The chain has TRBV5-1 and TRBJ1-3, with D unresolved. Trimming stripped 9 bases from V and 0 bases from J, with 25 bases between. There are 18 residues in the CDR3. Germline CDR1 is SGHRS and CDR2 is YFSETQ. Here the CDR3 reads CAISSEGLIFYSGNTIYF. Written as DNA, the CDR3 is TGCGCCATATCGTCAGAGGGCCTCATCTTTTACTCTGGAAACACCATATATTTT. Complete variable domain (other parts from reference TRBV5-1 and TRBJ1-3): KAGVTQTPRYLIKTRGQQVTLSCSPISGHRSVSWYQQTPGQGLQFLFEYFSETQRNKGNFPGRFSGRQFSNSRSEMNVSTLELGDSALYLCAISSEGLIFYSGNTIYFGEGSWLTVV.

This clone was seen a single time. The genes are TRBV14 and TRBJ2-7; D unresolved. This CDR3 comprises 12 residues. The germline gives CDR1 SGHDN, CDR2 FVKESK. V was trimmed by 5 bases and J by 0 bases, leaving 5 bases between them. The DNA for the CDR3 is TGTGCCAGCAGCATTAGCTCCTACGAGCAGTACTTC. Its protein is CASSISSYEQYF.

This clone showed up just a few times. The V gene is TRBV4-3, the J gene TRBJ1-1, with D unclear. This CDR3 has 13 amino acids. Germline values: CDR1 LGHNA, CDR2 YSLEER. V was cut by 0 bases and J by 1 base, with 3 bases left in between. The CDR3 nucleotides read TGCGCCAGCAGCCAAGAACAGAACACTGAAGCTTTCTTT. Translated, it gives CASSQEQNTEAFF.

This rearrangement joins TRBV9 to TRBJ1-2; TRBD1 might be the D (6 bases). Trimming left V 4 bases short and J 6 bases short, with 25 bases between. The germline V gene encodes CDR1 SGDLS and CDR2 YYNGEE. CDR3 length equals 17 residues. CDR3 bases: TGTGCCAGCAGCCAGGGGTCGGGCCTTGAGGGTGGTGATGGCTACACCTTC. Translating it yields CASSQGSGLEGGDGYTF.

The rearrangement joins TRBV19 to TRBJ2-3; D is possibly TRBD1 (6 bases). CDR3 length equals 16 residues. The V end was cut by 6 bases, the J end by 2 bases, with 18 bases between. CDR1 and CDR2 (germline): LNHDA, SQIVND (reference sequence). CDR3 region: CASSPSQGTYTDTQYF. As DNA, the CDR3 is TGTGCCAGTAGCCCTTCACAGGGAACCTACACAGATACGCAGTATTTT.

The chain carries TRBV4-3 and TRBJ2-3; 11 bases agree with TRBD2. With V trimmed by 2 bases and J by 4 bases, 5 bases remained unmatched. This CDR3 has 16 amino acids. Germline values: CDR1 LGHNA, CDR2 YSLEER. CDR3 in amino acids: CASSQTPGLAADTQYF. The CDR3 DNA reads TGCGCCAGCAGCCAAACCCCGGGACTAGCGGCAGATACGCAGTATTTT.

CDR3 sequence (DNA): TGTGCCAGCAGCTTATGGGGCGGCAGCAATCAGCCCCAGCATTTT. Its translation: CASSLWGGSNQPQHF. The rearrangement joins TRBV7-6 to TRBJ1-5; possibly TRBD1 for D (5 bases). Between the trimmed V and J ends, which lost 2 bases and 1 base, there was a span of 9 bases. Germline V gene sequence: CDR1 SGHVS, CDR2 FNYEAQ. This CDR3 contains 15 residues.

J is TRBJ1-3 and V is TRBV2, with 7 bases identical to TRBD1. V shed 1 base and J 4 bases; nucleotides not matched to a gene: 16. Germline V gene sequence: CDR1 SNHLY, CDR2 FYNNEI. This CDR3 has 19 amino acids. The CDR3 DNA reads TGTGCCAGCAGTGAAGGCGGCCCCCCGACAGGGCTGGGAGGAAACACCATATATTTT. This gives the protein CASSEGGPPTGLGGNTIYF.

J is TRBJ2-7 and V is TRBV14; 11 nucleotides match TRBD2. Germline V gene sequence: CDR1 SGHDN, CDR2 FVKESK. This CDR3 has 19 residues. Unmatched junction bases numbered 13, after V lost 0 bases and J lost 3 bases. This chain's CDR3 is CASSQDRMASGGLIYEQYF. The CDR3, as DNA: TGTGCCAGCAGCCAAGATCGGATGGCTAGCGGGGGGCTCATCTACGAGCAGTACTTC.

The rearrangement uses TRBV11-2 and TRBJ2-1; 7 bases map to TRBD1. The CDR3 sequence is 15 residues long. Germline V gene sequence: CDR1 SGHAT, CDR2 FQNNGV. The ends lost 1 base at V and 10 bases at J; junction bases unmatched: 10. As DNA, the CDR3 is TGTGCCAGCAGCTTAGGGGGGACAGATTTAGGGGAGCAGTTCTTC. It translates to CASSLGGTDLGEQFF.

A single count supports this clone. The V call is TRBV4-3, the J call TRBJ1-2; possible D gene TRBD1, 6 bases. Trimming shortened V by 0 bases and J by 4 bases, and 15 bases separated the two germline ends. The CDR3 runs 16 residues. CDR1 is LGHNA, CDR2 YSLEER, per germline. The CDR3 here is CASSQDPTGGSYGYTF. The CDR3 region has the DNA TGCGCCAGCAGCCAAGATCCGACAGGAGGTTCCTATGGCTACACCTTC.

The CDR3 DNA is TGTGCCAGCAGCCTTGGGGCCGGGACAGGGCTTTACGAGCAGTACTTC. It is translated as CASSLGAGTGLYEQYF. The chain employs TRBV13 and TRBJ2-7; 9 bases match TRBD1. This CDR3 comprises 16 residues. CDR1 PRHDT and CDR2 FYEKMQ come from the germline V gene (reference sequence). With 5 bases clipped from V and 4 bases from J, the junction kept 12 bases outside the gene matches.